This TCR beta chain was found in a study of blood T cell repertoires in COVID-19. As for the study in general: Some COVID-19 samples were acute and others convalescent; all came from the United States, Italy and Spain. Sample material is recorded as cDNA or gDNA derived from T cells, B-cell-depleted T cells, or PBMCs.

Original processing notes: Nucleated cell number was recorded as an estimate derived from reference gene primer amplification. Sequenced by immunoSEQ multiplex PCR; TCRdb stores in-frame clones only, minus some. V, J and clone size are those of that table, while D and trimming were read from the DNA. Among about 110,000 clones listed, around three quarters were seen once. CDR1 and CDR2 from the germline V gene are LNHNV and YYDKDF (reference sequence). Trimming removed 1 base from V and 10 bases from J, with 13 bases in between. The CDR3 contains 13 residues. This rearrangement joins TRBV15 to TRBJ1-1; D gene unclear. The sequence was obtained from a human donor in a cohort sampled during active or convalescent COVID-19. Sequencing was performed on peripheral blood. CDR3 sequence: CATSRVADPRAFF. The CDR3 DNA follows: TGTGCCACCAGCAGAGTGGCGGATCCGAGAGCTTTCTTT.